This T cell receptor beta chain comes out of a study of cytotoxic CD8 clonotypes in ibrutinib-treated CLL. Germline CDR1 is SNHLY and CDR2 is FYNNEI. The CDR3 runs 17 residues. V was shortened by 5 bases and J by 0 bases, with 14 bases between the two germline ends. Sequencing used immunoSEQ multiplex PCR; TCRdb keeps in-frame clones, though not all of them. The sample has about 200,000 clones, more than 70% seen once. Sequences were derived from PBMCs, sampled after 12 months of ibrutinib treatment. The sequence was obtained from a human donor with chronic lymphocytic leukemia. The chain employs TRBV2 and TRBJ1-6, with D hard to call. The CDR3 here is CASSLNRGSSYNSPLHF. The CDR3 coding sequence is TGTGCCAGCAGTCTAAATCGGGGAAGCTCCTATAATTCACCCCTCCACTTT.